This T cell receptor beta chain comes out of a study of blood T cell repertoires in COVID-19 (dated by TCRdb to 2020 to 2021). The study in broad terms: Samples covering the acute and convalescent phases of COVID-19 were provided by collaborators in the United States, Italy and Spain. The repertoires were made available in a free public database intended to serve as a resource for research on the immune response to SARS-CoV-2. The material from the prospective study consisted of cDNA or gDNA derived from T cells, B-cell-depleted T cells, or PBMCs. The samples were drawn from the first 160 participants of the ongoing ImmuneRACE study and from 1,254 subjects provided by 6 global collaborators. Subjects who had been exposed to COVID-19, were actively infected with it, or had recovered from it provided the deeply sampled blood TCRbeta repertoires that made up the dataset. Where available, HLA class I and class II types were obtained from metadata supplied by the sample provider rather than from assay-based typing. The sample metadata nearly always contained a de-identified subject ID, COVID-19 status, age in years and sex.

This clone was picked up a small number of times. It has no known antigen specificity. The record has no base qualities; no much larger clone is one base away. Whole blood was collected in K2EDTA tubes by collaborating institutions according to the institutions' own protocols. Collaborator samples were shipped for TCRbeta analysis as frozen whole blood, isolated PBMCs, or DNA extracted from either sample type. TCRbeta CDR3 regions were amplified from genomic DNA using the immunoSEQ Assay, a bias-controlled multiplex PCR. The published analysis was carried out like this. The number of nucleated cells in each sample was estimated from the amplification of reference gene primers within the assay. To quantify the absolute abundance of each unique TCRbeta CDR3 rearrangement, sequence reads were collapsed and filtered. For each sample, productive Simpson clonality was calculated as the square root of Simpson's diversity index over productive rearrangements. The table was pulled from immuneACCESS by TCRdb, which kept in-frame rearrangements only. Such tables lose some clones; where checked, under half of the loss comes from unresolved V genes, and the rest has no known cause. The DNA was the basis for D and trimming; V, J and clone size are from that table. Recorded for this sample are about 150,000 clones; over 70% of them occurred a single time. In total, the top ten clones hold roughly 2.9% of the sample.

General conclusions and limits of the study: Clinical and demographic metadata were provided uncurated, with the amount varying by source and participant.

The sequenced material came from peripheral blood. This clonotype was obtained from a woman aged 55-70 years with acute or convalescent COVID-19.

The CDR3 loop reads CASSGRGLAGLSTDTQYF. The nucleotide sequence reads TGTGCCAGCAGTGGAAGGGGACTAGCGGGCCTCAGCACAGATACGCAGTATTTT. The chain uses TRBV25-1 and TRBJ2-3; 12 middle bases align to TRBD2. CDR1 and CDR2 were assigned from the germline V gene as MGHDK and SYGVNS. The junction shows trimming of 4 bases on V and 0 bases on J, and the gene matches do not reach 8 bases of it. Including cysteine and phenylalanine, the CDR3 has 18 amino acids. The DNA shown is the 54-base CDR3, in frame from base 1.